This T cell receptor beta chain emerged from a study of blood T cell repertoires in COVID-19. On the study more broadly: Acute and convalescent COVID-19 specimens originated in the United States, Italy and Spain. PBMCs, B-cell-depleted T cells, or T cells were the source of the cDNA or gDNA that made up the material.

In the source study's methods: Scientists estimated how many nucleated cells there were by amplifying reference gene primers. The assay was immunoSEQ multiplex PCR, and TCRdb's table has in-frame clones only and misses some. That table supplies the V and J calls and clone size; D and trimming were determined from the DNA. Among 75,000 or so clones, 87% were seen once, and the ten largest hold under 5%. Per germline, CDR1 LNHDA and CDR2 SQIVND (reference sequence). The CDR3 runs 14 residues. V dropped 5 bases and J dropped 7; count of bases not matched to a gene: 10. Sequenced: peripheral blood. The source of this sequence is a woman of 80 years or more with active or convalescent COVID-19. This sequence joins TRBV19 and TRBJ2-7; 8 nucleotides line up with TRBD2. The CDR3: CASSPQPRLAEQYF. The DNA for the CDR3 is TGTGCCAGTAGTCCCCAGCCAAGACTAGCGGAGCAGTACTTC. The full variable domain, rest sourced from reference TRBV19 and TRBJ2-7, is DGGITQSPKYLFRKEGQNVTLSCEQNLNHDAMYWYRQDPGQGLRLIYYSQIVNDFQKGDIAEGYSVSREKKESFPLTVTSAQKNPTAFYLCASSPQPRLAEQYFGPGTRLTVT.